A single sample is the source of the 21 T cell receptor beta chains below, sequenced in a study of blood T cells in healthy people across ages. The second PCR ran roughly 7 to 11 cycles with a sample-barcoded 5' primer and J-beta primers. TCRdb itself ran the 5' RACE reads through MiXCR, one entry per CDR3 protein. The sample lists around 1,000,000 distinct CDR3 sequences; almost 25% were seen once. These data are also associated with another study on T cells of mothers and their children.

Sequenced: blood. The source of these receptors is a girl aged 2 to 9 in good health.

This chain uses TRBV2 with TRBJ1-1; D gene ambiguous. Deletions cut 2 bases from V and 8 bases from J, with 6 bases between. This CDR3 has 11 residues. Germline V gene sequence: CDR1 SNHLY, CDR2 FYNNEI. CDR3 in amino acids: CASSEQREAFF. CDR3 in DNA: TGTGCCAGCAGTGAACAACGCGAAGCTTTCTTT.

The chain has TRBV28 and TRBJ2-1; the match to TRBD2 covers 15 bases. J was trimmed by 9 bases and V by 11 bases; bases with no gene match: 14. Germline V gene lookup returns CDR1 MDHEN and CDR2 SYDVKM. The CDR3 sequence is 16 residues long. The CDR3 nucleotides read TGTGCCTCCTACCCTGGGACTAGCGGGAGGAGGGGTGAGCAGTTCTTC. It translates to CASYPGTSGRRGEQFF.

The V and J genes are TRBV7-9 and TRBJ1-1; D is undetermined. CDR1 is SEHNR, CDR2 FQNEAQ, per germline (reference sequence). The CDR3 spans 13 residues. Deletions cut 5 bases from V and 4 bases from J, with 11 bases between. The CDR3 DNA reads as TGTGCCAGCAGCCGGCTGTTGGTCACTGAAGCTTTCTTT. Amino acids: CASSRLLVTEAFF.

The sample holds a few counts of this clonotype. The gene calls are TRBV2 and TRBJ2-4; 7 bases agree with TRBD1. CDR3 length: 15 amino acids. Germline trimming cut 10 bases from V and 0 bases from J; bases unmatched to any gene: 9. Germline V CDR1 and CDR2: SNHLY, FYNNEI. The CDR3 bases are TGTGCCACCAGCTTGGGACAGATAGCCAAAAACATTCAGTACTTC. Translation: CATSLGQIAKNIQYF.

The gene calls are TRBV4-1 and TRBJ2-1, with 11 nucleotides matching TRBD2. The V and J ends lost 5 bases and 8 bases, in that order; junction bases with no gene match: 11. This CDR3 spans 16 amino acids. CDR1 and CDR2 (germline): MGHRA, YSYEKL. CDR3 sequence (DNA): TGCGCCAGCAGCTCCCGAGCGGGACTAGCGGCCGATGAGCAGTTCTTC. This gives the protein CASSSRAGLAADEQFF.

In its sample, this clonotype was seen a few times. This chain links TRBV4-1 with TRBJ1-1, with 7 positions matching TRBD1. The germline CDR1 and CDR2 sequences are MGHRA and YSYEKL. Germline trimming cut 4 bases from V and 2 bases from J; bases unmatched to any gene: 10. The CDR3 extends over 16 amino acids. DNA for the CDR3: TGCGCCAGCAGCCTCCTCGAGGGGGCAAAAAACACTGAAGCTTTCTTT. It translates to CASSLLEGAKNTEAFF.

This clonotype was seen once. The gene calls are TRBV7-8 and TRBJ2-3; maybe TRBD1 (6 bases). The CDR3 covers 16 residues. Per the germline V gene, CDR1 is SGHVS and CDR2 is FQNEAQ. V was pared by 4 bases and J by 6 bases, with 20 bases between. This CDR3 reads CASSSFEGRGWDTQYF. CDR3 DNA: TGTGCCAGCAGCTCCTTTGAGGGCAGGGGATGGGATACGCAGTATTTT.

This clonotype occurred a few times. The chain employs TRBV7-3 and TRBJ2-3; either TRBD1 or TRBD2 may fit D (6 bases each). V lost 1 base and J lost 2, with 16 bases in between. The CDR3 has 17 residues. Germline assignment: CDR1 SGHTA and CDR2 FQGTGA. Here the CDR3 reads CASSLRGRGYITDTQYF. DNA of the CDR3: TGTGCCAGCAGCTTAAGGGGGCGGGGATATATCACAGATACGCAGTATTTT.

This clonotype was counted a few times. The chain combines TRBV27 with TRBJ1-2, with D unresolved. The CDR3 loop spans 13 amino acids. Germline CDR1 is MNHEY and CDR2 is SMNVEV (reference sequence). The V gene lost 6 bases and the J gene lost 4 bases, with 12 bases spanning the gap. CDR3 bases: TGTGCCAGCAGCCCCGGACGTGTCTATGGCTACACCTTC. This encodes CASSPGRVYGYTF.

The V and J genes are TRBV4-2 and TRBJ2-5; 7 nucleotides agree with TRBD1. V was pared by 5 bases and J by 4 bases, with 10 bases of the junction left unmatched. The CDR3 is 15 amino acids. Looked up from germline, CDR1 is LGHNA and CDR2 is YNFKEQ. The CDR3 loop is CASSTLTGSGETQYF. The CDR3 coding sequence is TGTGCCAGCAGCACCCTGACAGGGAGTGGAGAGACCCAGTACTTC.

This rearrangement joins TRBV5-1 to TRBJ1-4; 7 bases agree with TRBD1. CDR1 and CDR2 (germline): SGHRS, YFSETQ. V was clipped by 5 bases and J by 7 bases; unmatched bases: 8. The CDR3 totals 14 residues. The CDR3 reads CASSSGTVGEKLFF. CDR3 sequence (DNA): TGCGCCAGCAGTTCTGGGACAGTGGGTGAAAAACTGTTTTTT.

CDR3 loop: CASSSDRGNYGYTF. The CDR3 coding sequence is TGTGCCAGCAGTTCCGACAGGGGTAACTATGGCTACACCTTC. The chain recombines TRBV7-2 with TRBJ1-2, with 8 bases that match TRBD1. Per germline, CDR1 SGHTA and CDR2 FQGNSA. The CDR3 totals 14 residues. Trimming cost V 6 bases and J 1 base; bases outside gene matches: 4.

The chain has TRBV7-9 and TRBJ2-5; D possibly uses TRBD1 or TRBD2 (5 bases each). The DNA end is a closer match to TRBJ2-7, so the J assignment may be wrong. CDR1 is SEHNR and CDR2 is FQNEAQ in the germline V gene (reference sequence). The CDR3 runs 15 residues. As DNA, the CDR3 is TGTGCCAGCAGCCCGGTGGGGGACCAGCACTACGAGCAGTACTTC. This sequence encodes CASSPVGDQHYEQYF.

This sequence joins TRBV29-1 and TRBJ2-5; D gene unclear. Gene TRBJ2-1 matches the end of the DNA better, so the J call may be wrong. The CDR3 totals 14 residues. Germline V gene sequence: CDR1 SQVTM, CDR2 ANQGSEA. CDR3 in amino acids: CSVEYLAEYNEQFF. Here the CDR3 DNA reads TGCAGCGTTGAATATCTGGCGGAGTACAATGAGCAGTTCTTC.

This chain uses TRBV7-2 with TRBJ2-3; D is unclear. CDR1 and CDR2 from the germline V gene are SGHTA and FQGNSA. The CDR3 is 12 residues long. With 7 bases removed from V and 6 bases from J, the gap between germline ends came to 11 bases. The CDR3 DNA reads TGTGCCAGCACCGTTAGCTGGGATACGCAGTATTTT. Its protein is CASTVSWDTQYF.

This clonotype came up a few times. The rearrangement joins TRBV5-1 to TRBJ2-1, with TRBD2 as a possible D gene (5 bases). Germline V CDR1 and CDR2: SGHRS, YFSETQ. Trimming stripped 3 bases from V and 2 bases from J, with 18 bases between. The CDR3 totals 17 residues. Written as DNA, the CDR3 is TGCGCCAGCAGCTCGGTGAGTTTAGCGTCAACCTACAATGAGCAGTTCTTC. This encodes CASSSVSLASTYNEQFF.

The genes are TRBV20-1 and TRBJ1-5; D gene ambiguous. The CDR3 length is 15 residues. Germline loops: CDR1 DFQATT, CDR2 SNEGSKA (reference sequence). With 0 bases removed from V and 0 bases from J, the gap between germline ends came to 9 bases. CDR3 bases: TGCAGTGCTAGAGATCATCCCCGTAGCAATCAGCCCCAGCATTTT. Protein: CSARDHPRSNQPQHF.

This clonotype came up a few times. The J gene is TRBJ2-5, the V gene TRBV6-5, with TRBD2 as a possible D gene (6 bases). Matching the DNA end better, TRBJ2-7 makes the J call doubtful. The length of the CDR3 is 14 residues. CDR1 and CDR2 (germline): MNHEY, SVGAGI. The DNA of the CDR3 is TGTGCCAGCAGGAGGATAGCGGAGGCCTACGAGCAGTACTTC. Encoded protein: CASRRIAEAYEQYF.

The rearrangement links TRBV27 to TRBJ1-2; D gene unclear. This CDR3 region has 14 residues. With 2 bases removed from V and 5 bases from J, the gap between germline ends came to 12 bases. Germline values: CDR1 MNHEY, CDR2 SMNVEV (reference sequence). The CDR3 protein is CASSLTPAGYGYTF. The CDR3 bases are TGTGCCAGCAGTTTAACCCCCGCGGGGTATGGCTACACCTTC.

This chain uses TRBV12-3 or TRBV12-4 with TRBJ1-1; the D is unclear. V lost 2 bases and J 5 bases, leaving 9 bases between the germline ends. The CDR3 is 13 residues long. For the CDR3, the DNA is TGTGCCAGCAGTTTATTACGCGAAACTGAAGCTTTCTTT. Its translation: CASSLLRETEAFF.

This clonotype was seen a few times. The chain links TRBV15 to TRBJ1-1, with D possibly being TRBD1 (5 bases). Germline-derived CDR1 and CDR2 are LNHNV and YYDKDF (reference sequence). Trimming took off 5 bases at V and 5 bases at J, with 18 bases between the two ends. The CDR3 totals 15 residues. CDR3 nucleotides: TGTGCCACCAGCGGCGAAGTCGTTGGGACGACTGAAGCTTTCTTT. This sequence encodes CATSGEVVGTTEAFF.